This T cell receptor (beta chain) comes out of a study of cytomegalovirus exposure and HLA in healthy donors. Study conclusions and caveats: According to a later analysis, donors in an Asian-associated ancestry cluster reportedly had fewer N-insertions than the roughly 720-donor mean.

PCR involved 60 Vbeta and 13 Jbeta primers. Sequencing used immunoSEQ multiplex PCR; TCRdb keeps in-frame clones, though not all of them. The sample has about 130,000 clones, about two thirds seen once. Points on this clone: Its antigen remains unidentified.

The CDR3 length is 15 residues. The ends were cut back, 5 bases at V and 8 bases at J, with 17 bases in the middle. The germline V gene has CDR1 SGHRS and CDR2 YFSETQ. The chain carries TRBV5-1 and TRBJ1-6; possibly TRBD1 for D (6 bases). Sequences were obtained from PBMCs. The origin of this receptor is a woman aged 55-75 years in good health and CMV-seropositive. This chain's CDR3 is CASRQQGRGDSPLHF. The DNA of the CDR3 is TGCGCCAGCAGGCAACAGGGTAGGGGCGATTCACCCCTCCACTTT.